The clone carrying this T cell receptor beta chain has just a few counts. The antigen remains undetermined. The data are from a study of CD8 T cells in ankylosing spondylitis. Study-wide findings and caveats: In ankylosing spondylitis patients, matched synovial fluid reportedly showed significant enrichment of disease-linked clones. The study identified a TCR beta motif of several highly homologous variants that appeared characteristic of ankylosing spondylitis blood.

TCRdb reprocessed the 5' RACE reads via MiXCR and lists one record per CDR3 protein. The sample carries about 800,000 distinct CDR3 sequences, about 10% recorded once. This CDR3 region has 15 residues. Germline-derived CDR1 and CDR2 are SQVTM and ANQGSEA. The trim removed 6 bases at V and 3 bases at J, leaving 10 bases unmatched. The specimen sequenced was blood, either unsorted or a sorted T cell fraction (not recorded which). The chain recombines TRBV29-1 with TRBJ1-1, with 10 bases aligning to TRBD1. The source of this sequence is a male donor with ankylosing spondylitis. The CDR3 bases are TGCAGCGTCGAAAATGTGGGACAGGGGTACACTGAAGCTTTCTTT. It specifies CSVENVGQGYTEAFF.